Included here is one T cell receptor (beta chain) sequence, with context. What it binds is not known. This record comes from a study of cytomegalovirus exposure and HLA in healthy donors. The overall study: Counted in an early data release were tens of millions of unique TCRs from HLA-typed donors.

Amplification used 60 Vbeta primers and 13 Jbeta primers. The repertoire was sequenced with immunoSEQ multiplex PCR; TCRdb's copy has only in-frame clones and lacks some. In the table there are nearly 100,000 clones, 70% to 80% of which are singletons. Notes on the study in general: The majority of TCR sequences were rare, yet some public TCRs appeared in many donors. In vitro confirmation showed three CMV-associated chains to be CMV antigen specific.

Trimming took 4 bases from V and 4 from J; bases not matched to a gene: 7. CDR3 length: 15 amino acids. CDR1 MRHNA and CDR2 SNTAGT come from the germline V gene. This sequence joins TRBV6-4 and TRBJ2-3; 8 bases are shared with TRBD2. Sequenced sample: PBMCs. The clonotype originates from a woman in her sixties or seventies in good health and CMV-seropositive. As DNA, the CDR3 is TGTGCCAGCAGTGCAGGAGCGGGAGTATCAGATACGCAGTATTTT. It yields the protein CASSAGAGVSDTQYF.